This TCR beta chain was obtained from a study of control samples from healthy donors and cancer patients. TCRdb's table, derived via immunoSEQ multiplex PCR, lists solely in-frame clones and lacks some. The sample gives tens of thousands of clones, more than 75% of which show up once; roughly 16% is in the top ten. This CDR3 has 14 residues. V shed 3 bases and J 7 bases; nucleotides not matched to a gene: 5. Germline CDR1 and CDR2: SGDLS and YYNGEE. The V call is TRBV9, the J call TRBJ1-5; 9 nucleotides agree with TRBD1. The clonotype was recovered from a man aged 45 to 65 in good health. Material for sequencing was blood. This chain's CDR3 is CASSAGTGYQPQHF. The CDR3 nucleotides read TGTGCCAGCAGCGCCGGGACAGGGTACCAGCCCCAGCATTTT.